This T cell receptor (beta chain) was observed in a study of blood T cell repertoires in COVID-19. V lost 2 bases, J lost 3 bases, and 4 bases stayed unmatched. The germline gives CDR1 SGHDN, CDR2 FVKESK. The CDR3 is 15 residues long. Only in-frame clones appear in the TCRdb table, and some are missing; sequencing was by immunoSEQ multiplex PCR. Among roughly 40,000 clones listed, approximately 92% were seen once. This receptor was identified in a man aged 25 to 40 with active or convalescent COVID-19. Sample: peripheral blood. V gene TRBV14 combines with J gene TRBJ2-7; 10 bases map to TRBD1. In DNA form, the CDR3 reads TGTGCCAGCAGCCAACCGGGACAGGGGCTCTACGAGCAGTACTTC. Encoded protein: CASSQPGQGLYEQYF.